A single sample is the source of the 7 T cell receptor beta chains below, sequenced in a study of graft-versus-host responses after intestinal transplantation. Generated by immunoSEQ multiplex PCR, the TCRdb table keeps only in-frame clones and is missing some. Of approximately 50,000 clones in the sample, about 87% were seen once. This material consisted of PBMCs, taken 26 days after transplant. The receptor set was obtained from a human patient who received an intestinal transplant, so some T cells may come from the graft donor.

The chain joins TRBV29-1 to TRBJ2-1; 10 nucleotides align to TRBD1. V shed 7 bases and J 8 bases; nucleotides not matched to a gene: 5. The CDR3 length is 12 residues. Per the germline V gene, CDR1 is SQVTM and CDR2 is ANQGSEA. For the CDR3, the DNA is TGCAGCGCCAGACAGGGGGCCGATGAGCAGTTCTTC. It is translated as CSARQGADEQFF.

The V and J genes are TRBV28 and TRBJ1-2; the D gene is possibly TRBD1 (6 bases). Between the trimmed V and J ends, which lost 1 base and 3 bases, there was a span of 12 bases. The germline CDR1 and CDR2 sequences are MDHEN and SYDVKM. The CDR3 spans 15 residues. CDR3 sequence reads: CASSLFTGIHYGYTF. CDR3 in DNA: TGTGCCAGCAGTTTATTCACAGGGATACACTATGGCTACACCTTC.

DNA for the CDR3: TGTGCCTCGGATCCGGGAGTTCTGCTCTCTGAAGCTTTCTTT. Translation gives CASDPGVLLSEAFF. The chain has TRBV30 and TRBJ1-1, with D unresolved. Germline loops: CDR1 GTSNPN, CDR2 SVGIG (reference sequence). The V gene lost 7 bases and the J gene lost 6 bases, with 21 bases spanning the gap. The length of the CDR3 is 14 residues.

The chain carries TRBV29-1 and TRBJ2-1; 11 nucleotides match TRBD2. Unmatched junction bases numbered 14, after V lost 6 bases and J lost 4 bases. This CDR3 contains 17 residues. Germline values: CDR1 SQVTM, CDR2 ANQGSEA. CDR3 sequence: CSVPETPGLAVYNEQFF. The CDR3 region has the DNA TGCAGCGTCCCTGAGACCCCGGGACTAGCGGTTTACAATGAGCAGTTCTTC.

The chain is built from TRBV6-5 and TRBJ2-6; D gene unclear. The V gene lost 0 bases and the J gene lost 13 bases, with 10 bases spanning the gap. This CDR3 region has 13 residues. Germline V gene lookup returns CDR1 MNHEY and CDR2 SVGAGI. Written as DNA, the CDR3 is TGTGCCAGCAGTTACTCGTTCGGTCGGGTCCTGACTTTC. Protein: CASSYSFGRVLTF.

The sample holds a few counts of this clone. V gene TRBV5-4 combines with J gene TRBJ1-2, with a tentative D call TRBD1 (5 bases). The germline CDR1 and CDR2 sequences are SGHNT and YYREEE (reference sequence). The ends were cut back, 0 bases at V and 10 bases at J, with 13 bases in the middle. The CDR3 loop spans 13 amino acids. The CDR3 DNA reads TGTGCCAGCAGCTTGGGGCAGGGTAGTTTCTACACCTTC. This codes for CASSLGQGSFYTF.

The rearrangement uses TRBV4-1 and TRBJ1-2; D is perhaps TRBD1 (5 bases). With 1 base removed from V and 8 bases from J, the gap between germline ends came to 14 bases. The CDR3 is 14 residues long. Germline-derived CDR1 and CDR2 are MGHRA and YSYEKL. CDR3 bases: TGCGCCAGCAGCCAAGGGCCCGGACAACGGGGCTACACCTTC. Translated: CASSQGPGQRGYTF.